This T cell receptor beta chain was sequenced in a study of brain T cells in children with intractable seizures. Whole-study findings and limits: Clones missing pre-surgery may reflect undersampling of that blood sample.

Only in-frame clones appear in the TCRdb table, and some are missing; sequencing was by immunoSEQ multiplex PCR. The sample includes about 7,800 clones, roughly 75% seen only once; the top ten take around 8.2%. Between the trimmed V and J ends, which lost 2 bases and 1 base, there was a span of 8 bases. The germline gives CDR1 MNHEY, CDR2 SVGAGI. The CDR3 is made up of 14 amino acids. Sequencing was limited to surgery cases with top T cell transcript signatures in brain tissue. Before surgery, patients took at least one anti-epileptic drug. Details on this clone: What it binds is unknown.

The chain couples TRBV6-5 to TRBJ1-1; D call uncertain. Source: resected brain tissue, taken at surgery. The origin of this receptor is a boy younger than two with tuberous sclerosis and intractable seizures. The CDR3 DNA sequence: TGTGCCAGCAGTTACAGGTTGTGGAACACTGAAGCTTTCTTT. This translates into CASSYRLWNTEAFF.